What follows are 30 T cell receptor beta chains derived from one specimen sequenced in a study of T cell responses to AZD1222 COVID-19 vaccine. Some clones are missing from TCRdb's copy, which holds only in-frame ones; the method was immunoSEQ multiplex PCR. The sample includes about 130,000 clones, roughly 92% of them seen just once. This specimen was peripheral blood, taken 28 days after the second AZD1222 dose. The receptors here all came from an adult who received the AZD1222 COVID-19 vaccine.

The CDR3: CASSQPGQGLGEQFF. The CDR3 nucleotides read TGTGCCAGCAGCCAACCGGGACAGGGTTTAGGTGAGCAGTTCTTC. This rearrangement joins TRBV3-1 (or the pseudogene TRBV3-2) to TRBJ2-1, with 9 positions matching TRBD1. The germline gives CDR1 LGHDT, CDR2 YNNKEL (reference sequence). With V trimmed by 2 bases and J by 9 bases, 8 bases remained unmatched. The CDR3 has 15 amino acids.

In its sample, this clone was seen a few times. The chain is built from TRBV7-7 and TRBJ1-2, with 10 bases fitting TRBD1. The CDR3 totals 16 residues. Germline-derived CDR1 and CDR2 are SSHAT and FNYEAQ (reference sequence). Trimming cost V 2 bases and J 2 bases; bases outside gene matches: 5. The CDR3 bases are TGTGCCAGCAGCTTATCCCCGACAGGGGGCAACTATGGCTACACCTTC. Translating gives CASSLSPTGGNYGYTF. The full variable domain, its missing parts supplied by reference TRBV7-7 and TRBJ1-2, is GAGVSQSPRYKVTKRGQDVTLRCDPISSHATLYWYQQALGQGPEFLTYFNYEAQPDKSGLPSDRFSAERPEGSISTLTIQRTEQRDSAMYRCASSLSPTGGNYGYTFGSGTRLTVV.

The chain has TRBV27 and TRBJ1-2; 7 bases map to TRBD1. Per germline, CDR1 MNHEY and CDR2 SMNVEV (reference sequence). CDR3 length: 12 residues. V lost 5 bases to trimming and J lost 7 bases; unmatched junction nucleotides: 4. The CDR3 DNA is TGTGCCAGCAGTATGACAGGGTTTGGCTACACCTTC. This sequence encodes CASSMTGFGYTF.

This chain links TRBV20-1 with TRBJ2-7; D not certain. Trimming pared 3 bases from V and 0 bases from J, leaving 12 bases between. The CDR3 has 14 residues. Germline values: CDR1 DFQATT, CDR2 SNEGSKA (reference sequence). The CDR3 DNA follows: TGCAGTGCTAGTGGCTTAGAAGCCTCCTACGAGCAGTACTTC. It yields the protein CSASGLEASYEQYF.

The rearrangement uses TRBV5-1 and TRBJ2-2; 10 nucleotides match TRBD1. Trimming took 4 bases from V and 5 from J; bases not matched to a gene: 2. The CDR3 consists of 14 residues. Germline V lookup: CDR1 SGHRS, CDR2 YFSETQ. CDR3 sequence: CASSLDRGTGELFF. Written as DNA, the CDR3 is TGCGCCAGCAGCCTGGACAGGGGGACCGGGGAGCTGTTTTTT.

The chain couples TRBV10-3 to TRBJ2-1, with D possibly being TRBD2 (6 bases). CDR1 is ENHRY, CDR2 SYGVKD, per germline. This CDR3 has 17 residues. Deletions cut 0 bases from V and 9 bases from J, with 21 bases between. CDR3 DNA sequence: TGTGCCATCAGTGAGTCGGCCAGCCTTGGACTAATAGGTGAGCAGTTCTTC. Its protein product is CAISESASLGLIGEQFF.

The chain uses TRBV30 and TRBJ2-3; D could derive from TRBD1 or TRBD2 (5 bases each). CDR3 size: 13 residues. Germline CDR1 and CDR2: GTSNPN and SVGIG (reference sequence). V gave up 5 bases and J gave up 2 bases, with 11 bases separating them. The CDR3 reads CAWQRGTTDTQYF. Written as DNA, the CDR3 is TGTGCCTGGCAGAGGGGTACCACAGATACGCAGTATTTT.

This sequence joins TRBV4-1 and TRBJ2-6; D is perhaps TRBD1 or TRBD2 (7 bases each). This CDR3 is built from 18 residues. CDR1 MGHRA and CDR2 YSYEKL come from the germline V gene. Trimming left V 3 bases short and J 0 bases short, with 15 bases between. CDR3 DNA: TGCGCCAGCAGCCAGGAGACAGGGAGGGTCTCTGGGGCCAACGTCCTGACTTTC. Its protein product is CASSQETGRVSGANVLTF.

The V call is TRBV6-2 or TRBV6-3, the J call TRBJ2-5, with D possibly being TRBD2 (5 bases). Germline lookup yields CDR1 MNHEY and CDR2 SVGEGT. CDR3 length: 15 residues. Trimming took off 5 bases at V and 4 bases at J, with 17 bases between the two ends. CDR3 coding DNA: TGTGCCAGCAGTGATCGAGGAGGCCCAAGAGAGACCCAGTACTTC. Translated: CASSDRGGPRETQYF.

The V and J genes are TRBV2 and TRBJ2-1, with D maybe TRBD2 (5 bases). Germline V gives CDR1 SNHLY, CDR2 FYNNEI. Between the trimmed V and J ends, which lost 7 bases and 10 bases, there was a span of 11 bases. The CDR3 is 11 residues long. CDR3 protein: CASTPGWEQFF. The CDR3 coding sequence is TGTGCCAGCACCCCGGGGTGGGAGCAGTTCTTC.

V and J are TRBV5-6 and TRBJ1-1; 7 nucleotides match TRBD1. V was clipped by 0 bases and J by 8 bases; unmatched bases: 7. This CDR3 is 14 amino acids long. The V gene's germline CDR1 is SGHDT and CDR2 YYEEEE. This CDR3 is CASSLGETGLEAFF. The CDR3 DNA reads as TGTGCCAGCAGCTTGGGAGAGACAGGGTTGGAAGCTTTCTTT.

V gene TRBV11-1 combines with J gene TRBJ2-2, with 9 bases fitting TRBD1. CDR1 is SGHAT and CDR2 is FQDESV in the germline V gene (reference sequence). The CDR3 is made up of 14 amino acids. The trim removed 5 bases at V and 4 bases at J, leaving 2 bases unmatched. CDR3: CASSRQGGTGELFF. CDR3 DNA: TGTGCCAGCAGCCGACAGGGGGGCACCGGGGAGCTGTTTTTT.

Only a few counts were recorded for this clone. The chain couples TRBV24-1 to TRBJ1-2; weak D call: TRBD1 (6 bases). Germline CDR1 KGHDR, CDR2 SFDVKD. V was clipped by 5 bases and J by 2 bases, with 14 bases between them. CDR3 length equals 15 residues. CDR3 protein: CATSGTTTGNYGYTF. CDR3 nucleotide sequence: TGTGCCACCAGTGGAACAACTACAGGGAACTATGGCTACACCTTC.

The chain couples TRBV7-2 to TRBJ1-1, with D uncertain. V lost 4 bases to trimming and J lost 5 bases, with 8 bases between them. Per the germline V gene, CDR1 is SGHTA and CDR2 is FQGNSA. The length of the CDR3 is 12 residues. CDR3 DNA: TGTGCCAGCAGCTCCGAGAGGACTGAAGCTTTCTTT. Encoded protein: CASSSERTEAFF.

The J gene is TRBJ2-7, the V gene TRBV20-1, with TRBD1 identical over 8 bases. This CDR3 contains 11 residues. CDR1 is DFQATT, CDR2 SNEGSKA, per germline (reference sequence). J lost 7 bases, V lost 3 bases, and 2 bases had no gene match. CDR3 sequence reads: CSASRQGEQYF. The CDR3 bases are TGCAGTGCTAGTAGACAGGGGGAGCAGTACTTC.

The chain uses TRBV11-3 and TRBJ2-1; TRBD1 matches at 9 bases. The trim removed 4 bases at V and 6 bases at J, leaving 4 bases unmatched. This CDR3 is 14 amino acids long. Looked up from germline, CDR1 is SGHNT and CDR2 is YENEEA. As DNA, the CDR3 is TGTGCCAGCAGCTCAGGACAGGGGATCAATGAGCAGTTCTTC. Residues: CASSSGQGINEQFF.

V gene TRBV30 combines with J gene TRBJ1-6, with a possible D match to TRBD1 (5 bases). The length of the CDR3 is 13 residues. V lost 8 bases to trimming and J lost 4 bases, with 12 bases between them. The V gene's germline CDR1 is GTSNPN and CDR2 SVGIG (reference sequence). The CDR3 loop reads CAGTGAYNSPLHF. In DNA form, the CDR3 reads TGTGCCGGTACCGGGGCTTATAATTCACCCCTCCACTTT. The whole variable domain, remainder taken from reference TRBV30 and TRBJ1-6, is SQTIHQWPATLVQPVGSPLSLECTVEGTSNPNLYWYRQAAGRGLQLLFYSVGIGQISSEVPQNLSASRPQDRQFILSSKKLLLSDSGFYLCAGTGAYNSPLHFGNGTRLTVT.

The chain joins TRBV5-1 to TRBJ1-4; tentative D call: TRBD1 (6 bases). The CDR3 consists of 16 residues. In germline, CDR1 is SGHRS, CDR2 YFSETQ. V was cut by 4 bases and J by 1 base, with 14 bases left in between. The CDR3 bases are TGCGCCAGCAGCCTCGATACAGGGCTAACTAATGAAAAACTGTTTTTT. As protein: CASSLDTGLTNEKLFF.

The rearrangement links TRBV6-5 to TRBJ2-2; the D is unclear. The CDR3 runs 14 residues. Germline V gene data show CDR1 as MNHEY and CDR2 as SVGAGI. Trimming cost V 8 bases and J 4 bases, with 14 bases left between them. CDR3 region: CASVRGDATGELFF. The CDR3 nucleotides read TGTGCCAGCGTCCGTGGGGATGCCACCGGGGAGCTGTTTTTT.

The chain employs TRBV7-8 and TRBJ2-1, with TRBD1 as a possible D gene (6 bases). The germline V gene encodes CDR1 SGHVS and CDR2 FQNEAQ. The CDR3 has 16 residues. The V and J ends lost 5 bases and 2 bases respectively, with 16 bases between them. For the CDR3, the DNA is TGTGCCAGCAGCGCCCCGGGACACCGCACCTACAATGAGCAGTTCTTC. This gives the protein CASSAPGHRTYNEQFF.

This chain uses TRBV6-2 or TRBV6-3 with TRBJ1-1; no definite D call. V shed 3 bases and J shed 9 bases, with 8 bases lying between them. This CDR3 has 11 residues. Per germline, CDR1 MNHEY and CDR2 SVGEGT. The CDR3 here is CASSYIEQAFF. The CDR3 DNA reads TGTGCCAGCAGTTATATAGAGCAAGCTTTCTTT.

The V call is TRBV5-5, the J call TRBJ2-3; 8 nucleotides agree with TRBD2. The CDR3 has 17 residues. CDR1 and CDR2 (germline): SGHKS, YYEKEE (reference sequence). Trimming at V came to 4 bases and at J to 5 bases, leaving 15 bases not matched to a gene. The CDR3 sequence: CASSPGPPGGPEDTQYF. CDR3 DNA sequence: TGTGCCAGCAGCCCCGGCCCGCCGGGGGGGCCGGAAGATACGCAGTATTTT.

This clone has only one observation. V gene TRBV30 combines with J gene TRBJ1-4, with 9 nucleotides matching TRBD1. Germline V gene sequence: CDR1 GTSNPN, CDR2 SVGIG (reference sequence). This CDR3 region has 15 residues. V was clipped by 1 base and J by 6 bases; unmatched bases: 6. This CDR3 is CAWSDTGGPDEKLFF. The DNA for the CDR3 is TGTGCCTGGAGTGACACAGGGGGCCCTGATGAAAAACTGTTTTTT. Using reference TRBV30 and TRBJ1-4 for the parts outside the CDR3, the full variable domain is SQTIHQWPATLVQPVGSPLSLECTVEGTSNPNLYWYRQAAGRGLQLLFYSVGIGQISSEVPQNLSASRPQDRQFILSSKKLLLSDSGFYLCAWSDTGGPDEKLFFGSGTQLSVL.

The genes are TRBV19 and TRBJ1-5; D call uncertain. From germline, CDR1 is LNHDA and CDR2 SQIVND (reference sequence). V was cut by 5 bases and J by 1 base, with 21 bases left in between. This CDR3 is 18 amino acids long. CDR3 DNA: TGTGCCAGTAGTGCCCTCGAGGCAACGGTTATCAGCAATCAGCCCCAGCATTTT. It is translated as CASSALEATVISNQPQHF.

J is TRBJ1-4 and V is TRBV29-1; D unresolved. The germline V gene encodes CDR1 SQVTM and CDR2 ANQGSEA. V lost 5 bases and J lost 0, with 4 bases in between. The CDR3 is made up of 12 amino acids. DNA for the CDR3: TGCAGCGTTTTAGCAACTAATGAAAAACTGTTTTTT. Translation gives CSVLATNEKLFF. Filled out from reference TRBV29-1 and TRBJ1-4, the complete variable domain reads SAVISQKPSRDICQRGTSLTIQCQVDSQVTMMFWYRQQPGQSLTLIATANQGSEATYESGFVIDKFPISRPNLTFSTLTVSNMSPEDSSIYLCSVLATNEKLFFGSGTQLSVL.

The genes are TRBV3-1 (or the pseudogene TRBV3-2) and TRBJ2-1; D unclear. The ends were cut back, 1 base at V and 2 bases at J, with 3 bases in the middle. CDR3 length equals 13 residues. Germline V gene sequence: CDR1 LGHDT, CDR2 YNNKEL (reference sequence). CDR3 sequence (DNA): TGTGCCAGCAGCCAAGGCGCCTACAATGAGCAGTTCTTC. The encoded protein is CASSQGAYNEQFF.

V usage is TRBV2 and J usage is TRBJ1-2, with D possibly matching TRBD1 (6 bases). From germline, CDR1 is SNHLY and CDR2 FYNNEI. Trimming shortened V by 6 bases and J by 4 bases, and 9 bases separated the two germline ends. CDR3 length equals 12 residues. The CDR3 DNA reads as TGTGCCAGCAGAGTGGACAGCTATGGCTACACCTTC. Protein sequence: CASRVDSYGYTF.

J is TRBJ2-7 and V is TRBV15; possible D gene TRBD1, 6 bases. Between the trimmed V and J ends, which lost 2 bases and 6 bases, there was a span of 8 bases. Germline values: CDR1 LNHNV, CDR2 YYDKDF (reference sequence). The CDR3 is 12 amino acids. DNA of the CDR3: TGTGCCACCAGCAGAACACAGGGCGAGCAGTACTTC. Encoded protein: CATSRTQGEQYF.

This sequence joins TRBV19 and TRBJ1-5, with TRBD1 as a possible D gene (5 bases). Trimming pared 6 bases from V and 4 bases from J, leaving 22 bases between. The length of the CDR3 is 17 residues. Germline-derived CDR1 and CDR2 are LNHDA and SQIVND (reference sequence). In DNA, the CDR3 is TGTGCCAGTAGGCCATGGACTGCTGGGGGATATAATCAGCCCCAGCATTTT. It is translated as CASRPWTAGGYNQPQHF.

The genes are TRBV11-2 and TRBJ1-2; no clear D gene. V lost 5 bases and J 8 bases, leaving 9 bases between the germline ends. CDR1 SGHAT and CDR2 FQNNGV come from the germline V gene. This CDR3 spans 11 amino acids. In DNA form, the CDR3 reads TGTGCCAGCAGCCTAGGGAGAGGCTACACCTTC. Translation: CASSLGRGYTF.